These 16 T cell receptor beta chains share one sample of origin, sequenced in a study of blood T cells in healthy people across ages. The use of a sample-barcoded 5' primer and a J-beta primer mix characterized a second PCR of about 7 to 12 cycles. A single record per CDR3 protein comes from TCRdb applying MiXCR to the 5' RACE reads. The table has 720,000 or so distinct CDR3 sequences, approximately 40% seen once; the top ten hold around 30%. Specimen: blood. The receptors come from a man at least 80 years old in good health.

This clonotype has at least ten counts. CDR3 nucleotides: TGTGCCAGCTCACTGAGCGGGGGGTTTATGAGTGAGCAGTTCTTC. Amino acid sequence: CASSLSGGFMSEQFF. The chain employs TRBV18 and TRBJ2-1; the match to TRBD2 covers 9 bases. Germline CDR1 KGHSH, CDR2 LQKENI. Trimming removed 4 bases from V and 9 bases from J; junction bases left unmatched: 10. The CDR3 loop spans 15 amino acids.

This clonotype has a handful of counts. V is TRBV6-1 and J is TRBJ2-7, with no clear D. Germline CDR1 MNHNS, CDR2 SASEGT. The CDR3 is 19 amino acids. Trimming took 0 bases from V and 0 from J, leaving 21 bases between them. As DNA, the CDR3 is TGTGCCAGCAGTGAAGCGCTTGGTCTAGTTCGCCAAAACTCCTACGAGCAGTACTTC. It translates to CASSEALGLVRQNSYEQYF.

This clonotype was seen ten or more times. The chain recombines TRBV20-1 with TRBJ2-6; D is ambiguous. Trimming shortened V by 1 base and J by 1 base, and 5 bases separated the two germline ends. CDR3 length: 14 amino acids. Per germline, CDR1 DFQATT and CDR2 SNEGSKA (reference sequence). The CDR3: CSARVGSGANVLTF. The CDR3 DNA is TGCAGTGCTAGAGTGGGGTCTGGGGCCAACGTCCTGACTTTC.

This clonotype was picked up a small number of times. The CDR3 loop is CASSYGLAGDTDTQYF. The CDR3 DNA follows: TGTGCCAGCAGCTACGGGCTAGCGGGTGACACAGATACGCAGTATTTT. The J gene is TRBJ2-3, the V gene TRBV7-3; 8 nucleotides line up with TRBD2. J gave up 2 bases and V 4 bases, and 8 bases lay outside the gene matches. The CDR3 runs to 16 residues. Germline V gene lookup returns CDR1 SGHTA and CDR2 FQGTGA.

This chain links TRBV6-6 with TRBJ2-7; D gene ambiguous. With 4 bases removed from V and 3 bases from J, the gap between germline ends came to 10 bases. CDR3 length: 13 amino acids. The germline V gene encodes CDR1 MNHNY and CDR2 SVGAGI (reference sequence). DNA of the CDR3: TGTGCCAGCAGTTCCCAAGAAGGCTACGAGCAGTACTTC. Translating gives CASSSQEGYEQYF.

The chain recombines TRBV14 with TRBJ1-2; D gene uncertain. Germline V lookup: CDR1 SGHDN, CDR2 FVKESK. The CDR3 sequence is 13 residues long. The V end lost 4 bases, the J end lost 8 bases, and 14 bases lay between the germline ends. The CDR3 coding sequence is TGTGCCAGCAGCCCAGCGCCCAGCTACGGCTACACCTTC. This gives the protein CASSPAPSYGYTF. Variable domain in full (rest from reference TRBV14 and TRBJ1-2): EAGVTQFPSHSVIEKGQTVTLRCDPISGHDNLYWYRRVMGKEIKFLLHFVKESKQDESGMPNNRFLAERTGGTYSTLKVQPAELEDSGVYFCASSPAPSYGYTFGSGTRLTVV.

This clonotype was seen just once. The CDR3, as DNA: TGTGCCAGCAGCCCCGGGATGGCGGGGGGGTACCTCCAAGAGACCCAGTACTTC. Residues: CASSPGMAGGYLQETQYF. The chain carries TRBV9 and TRBJ2-5; 9 nucleotides align to TRBD2. V was pared by 4 bases and J by 1 base, with 14 bases of the junction left unmatched. The CDR3 loop spans 18 amino acids. Germline V gene data show CDR1 as SGDLS and CDR2 as YYNGEE.

The chain couples TRBV19 to TRBJ1-1, with D maybe TRBD1 (6 bases). The CDR3 runs 15 residues. Germline V gene data show CDR1 as LNHDA and CDR2 as SQIVND (reference sequence). The V gene lost 3 bases and the J gene lost 0 bases, with 11 bases spanning the gap. CDR3 nucleotide sequence: TGTGCCAGTAGTATTTTGGGGGCTATGAACACTGAAGCTTTCTTT. Translation gives CASSILGAMNTEAFF.

V is TRBV24-1 and J is TRBJ1-6; tentative D call: TRBD1 (6 bases). The CDR3 sequence is 14 residues long. From germline, CDR1 is KGHDR and CDR2 SFDVKD. V was pared by 6 bases and J by 7 bases, with 12 bases between. The chain's CDR3 is CATSSGQLNSPLHF. DNA for the CDR3: TGTGCCACCAGTTCAGGACAGCTAAATTCACCCCTCCACTTT.

The rearrangement links TRBV4-3 to TRBJ1-5, with D uncertain. The germline V gene has CDR1 LGHNA and CDR2 YSLEER. This CDR3 is built from 13 residues. V was trimmed by 0 bases and J by 7 bases, leaving 7 bases between them. CDR3 loop: CASSQDNGQPQHF. The CDR3 coding sequence is TGCGCCAGCAGCCAAGATAACGGGCAGCCCCAGCATTTT.

In regard to this clonotype: This may arise from a read error, as a much more abundant clone is one base away. The CDR3: CSMVPSSSYEQYF. The CDR3 nucleotides read TGCAGCATGGTCCCATCGAGCTCCTACGAGCAGTACTTC. V and J are TRBV29-1 and TRBJ2-7; D gene uncertain. V gave up 8 bases and J gave up 0 bases, with 14 bases separating them. From germline, CDR1 is SQVTM and CDR2 ANQGSEA. CDR3 length: 13 residues.

In this sample, this clonotype turned up a few times. The J gene is TRBJ2-5, the V gene TRBV6-1, with D possibly TRBD2 on 5 matching bases. This CDR3 region has 13 residues. In germline, CDR1 is MNHNS, CDR2 SASEGT. Trimming took 8 bases from V and 4 from J, leaving 14 bases between them. The CDR3 region is CASGSMGTETQYF. In DNA form, the CDR3 reads TGTGCCAGCGGGAGTATGGGTACAGAGACCCAGTACTTC.

The J gene is TRBJ2-5, the V gene TRBV12-3 or TRBV12-4; the match to TRBD1 covers 7 bases. The CDR3 is made up of 15 amino acids. Trimming removed 3 bases from V and 5 bases from J; junction bases left unmatched: 9. The CDR3 nucleotides read TGTGCCAGCAGTTTCCAGACAGGGATGGGCGAGACCCAGTACTTC. Its protein is CASSFQTGMGETQYF.

The chain links TRBV6-1 to TRBJ2-7; TRBD2 is a possible D gene (5 bases). V was cut by 3 bases and J by 4 bases, with 19 bases left in between. There are 16 residues in the CDR3. The germline CDR1 and CDR2 sequences are MNHNS and SASEGT. CDR3 sequence (DNA): TGTGCCAGCAGTGACCCCTCTAGCCTAGGAAGGTACGAGCAGTACTTC. This sequence encodes CASSDPSSLGRYEQYF.

This clonotype turned up a few times. The chain links TRBV28 to TRBJ1-1; a weak D match, TRBD1 (5 bases). Germline-derived CDR1 and CDR2 are MDHEN and SYDVKM. This CDR3 comprises 13 residues. V lost 4 bases and J 5 bases, leaving 11 bases between the germline ends. The CDR3 region has the DNA TGTGCCAGCAGTTACCGGGGCAGGACTGAAGCTTTCTTT. This gives the protein CASSYRGRTEAFF.

The V and J genes are TRBV14 and TRBJ2-3; no clear D gene. Trimming removed 0 bases at V and 0 bases at J, with 10 bases between. Germline V gene sequence: CDR1 SGHDN, CDR2 FVKESK. CDR3 length equals 16 residues. CDR3 bases: TGTGCCAGCAGCCAAGAAGGTCAGCAGAGCACAGATACGCAGTATTTT. Encoded protein: CASSQEGQQSTDTQYF.